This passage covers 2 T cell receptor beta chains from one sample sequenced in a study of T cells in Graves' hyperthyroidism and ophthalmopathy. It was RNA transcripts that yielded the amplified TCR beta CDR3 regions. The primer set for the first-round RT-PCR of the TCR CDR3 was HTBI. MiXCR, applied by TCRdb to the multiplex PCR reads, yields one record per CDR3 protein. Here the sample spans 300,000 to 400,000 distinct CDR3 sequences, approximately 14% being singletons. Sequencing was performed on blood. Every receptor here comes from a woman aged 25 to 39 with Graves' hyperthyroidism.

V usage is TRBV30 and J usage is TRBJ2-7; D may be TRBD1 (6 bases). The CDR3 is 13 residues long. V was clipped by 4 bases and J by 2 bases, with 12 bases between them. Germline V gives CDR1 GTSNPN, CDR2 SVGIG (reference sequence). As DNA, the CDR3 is TGTGCCTGGACCGGGACAATACCCTACGAGCAGTACTTC. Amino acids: CAWTGTIPYEQYF.

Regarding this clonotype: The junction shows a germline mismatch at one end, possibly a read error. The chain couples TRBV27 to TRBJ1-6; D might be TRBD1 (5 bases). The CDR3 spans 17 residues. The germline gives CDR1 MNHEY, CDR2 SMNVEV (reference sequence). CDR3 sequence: CASSLSAGSGDNSPLHF. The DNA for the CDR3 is TGTGCCAGCAGCTTATCGGCAGGGAGCGGGGATAATTCACCCCTCCACTTT.